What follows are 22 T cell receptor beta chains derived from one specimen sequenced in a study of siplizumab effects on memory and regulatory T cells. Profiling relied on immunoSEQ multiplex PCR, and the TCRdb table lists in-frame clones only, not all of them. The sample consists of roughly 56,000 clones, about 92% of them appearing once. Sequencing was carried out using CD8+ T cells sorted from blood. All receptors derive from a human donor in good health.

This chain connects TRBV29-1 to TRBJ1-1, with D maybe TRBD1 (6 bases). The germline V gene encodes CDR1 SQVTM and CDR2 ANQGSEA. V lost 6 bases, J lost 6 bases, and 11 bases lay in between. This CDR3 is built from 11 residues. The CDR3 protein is CSVSGQPEAFF. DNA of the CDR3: TGCAGCGTCTCCGGACAGCCTGAAGCTTTCTTT.

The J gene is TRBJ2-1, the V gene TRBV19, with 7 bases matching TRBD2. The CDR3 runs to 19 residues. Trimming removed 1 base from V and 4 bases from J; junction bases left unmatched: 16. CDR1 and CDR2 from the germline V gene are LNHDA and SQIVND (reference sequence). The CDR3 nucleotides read TGTGCCAGTAGTATAGGTGCCGGGGGACCTAGCGGAGCATACAATGAGCAGTTCTTC. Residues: CASSIGAGGPSGAYNEQFF.

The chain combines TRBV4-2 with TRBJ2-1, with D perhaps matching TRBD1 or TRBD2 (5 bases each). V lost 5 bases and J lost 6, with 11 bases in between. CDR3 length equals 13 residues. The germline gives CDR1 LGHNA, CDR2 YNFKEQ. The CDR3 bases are TGTGCCAGCAGCACGGGACGAACCAATGAGCAGTTCTTC. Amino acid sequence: CASSTGRTNEQFF.

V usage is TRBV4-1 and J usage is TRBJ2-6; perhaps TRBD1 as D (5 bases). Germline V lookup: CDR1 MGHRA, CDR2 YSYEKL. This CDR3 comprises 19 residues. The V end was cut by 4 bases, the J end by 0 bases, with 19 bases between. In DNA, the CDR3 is TGCGCCAGCAGCCCAGGGCCCGTGACAGAAGTCTCTGGGGCCAACGTCCTGACTTTC. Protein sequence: CASSPGPVTEVSGANVLTF.

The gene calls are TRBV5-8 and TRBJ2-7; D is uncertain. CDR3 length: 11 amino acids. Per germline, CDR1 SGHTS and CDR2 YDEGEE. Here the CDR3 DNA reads TGTGCGGAGCAGGCGATCTACGAGCAGTACTTC. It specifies CAEQAIYEQYF.

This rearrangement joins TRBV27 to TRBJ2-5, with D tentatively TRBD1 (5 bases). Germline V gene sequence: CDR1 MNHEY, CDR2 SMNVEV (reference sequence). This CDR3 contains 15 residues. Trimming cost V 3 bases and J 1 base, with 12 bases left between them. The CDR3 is CASSFGAQSQETQYF. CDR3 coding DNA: TGTGCCAGCAGTTTTGGGGCACAGAGCCAAGAGACCCAGTACTTC.

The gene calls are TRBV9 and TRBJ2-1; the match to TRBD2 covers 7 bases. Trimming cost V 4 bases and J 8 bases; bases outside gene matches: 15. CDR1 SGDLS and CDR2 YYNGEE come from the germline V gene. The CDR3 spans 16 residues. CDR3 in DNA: TGTGCCAGCAGCCCCCATTTGGGGACTATGGGGTATGAGCAGTTCTTC. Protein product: CASSPHLGTMGYEQFF.

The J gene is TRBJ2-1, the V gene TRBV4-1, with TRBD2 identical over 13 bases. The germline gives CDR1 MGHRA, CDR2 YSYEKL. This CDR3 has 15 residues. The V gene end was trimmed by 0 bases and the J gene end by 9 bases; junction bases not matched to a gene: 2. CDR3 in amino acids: CASSQEGLAGLEQFF. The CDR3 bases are TGCGCCAGCAGCCAAGAGGGACTAGCGGGACTTGAGCAGTTCTTC.

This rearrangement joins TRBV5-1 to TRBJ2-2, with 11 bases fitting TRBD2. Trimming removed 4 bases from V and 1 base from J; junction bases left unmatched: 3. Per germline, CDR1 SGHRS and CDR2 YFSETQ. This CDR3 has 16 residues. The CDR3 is CASSTGTSGNTGELFF. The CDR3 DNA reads TGCGCCAGCAGCACCGGGACTAGCGGGAACACCGGGGAGCTGTTTTTT.

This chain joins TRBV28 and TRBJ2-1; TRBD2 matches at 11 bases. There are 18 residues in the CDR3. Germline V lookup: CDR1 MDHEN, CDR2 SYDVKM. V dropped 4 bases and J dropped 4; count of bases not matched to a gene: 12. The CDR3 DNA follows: TGTGCCAGCAGTTCGATCTACTTAGCGGGAGGGCGGTACAATGAGCAGTTCTTC. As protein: CASSSIYLAGGRYNEQFF.

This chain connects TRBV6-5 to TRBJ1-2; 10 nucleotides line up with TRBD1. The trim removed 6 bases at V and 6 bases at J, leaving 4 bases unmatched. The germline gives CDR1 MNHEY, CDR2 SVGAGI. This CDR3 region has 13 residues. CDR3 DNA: TGTGCCAGCAGCGAGGACAGGGGGGATGGCTACACCTTC. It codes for CASSEDRGDGYTF.

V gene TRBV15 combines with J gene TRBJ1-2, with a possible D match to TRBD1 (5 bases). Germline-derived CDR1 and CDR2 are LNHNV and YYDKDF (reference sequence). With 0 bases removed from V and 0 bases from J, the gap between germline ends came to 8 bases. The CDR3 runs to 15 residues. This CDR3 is CATSRDRETNYGYTF. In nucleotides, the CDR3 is TGTGCCACCAGCAGAGACAGGGAAACTAACTATGGCTACACCTTC. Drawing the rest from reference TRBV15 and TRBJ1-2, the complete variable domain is DAMVIQNPRYQVTQFGKPVTLSCSQTLNHNVMYWYQQKSSQAPKLLFHYYDKDFNNEADTPDNFQSRRPNTSFCFLDIRSPGLGDTAMYLCATSRDRETNYGYTFGSGTRLTVV.

This chain's CDR3 is CASSMAGLVYEQYF. CDR3 DNA: TGTGCCAGTAGTATGGCAGGACTAGTGTACGAGCAGTACTTC. This chain uses TRBV19 with TRBJ2-7; 7 bases fit TRBD2. J lost 4 bases, V lost 3 bases, and 6 bases had no gene match. Germline CDR1 LNHDA, CDR2 SQIVND (reference sequence). CDR3 length: 14 residues.

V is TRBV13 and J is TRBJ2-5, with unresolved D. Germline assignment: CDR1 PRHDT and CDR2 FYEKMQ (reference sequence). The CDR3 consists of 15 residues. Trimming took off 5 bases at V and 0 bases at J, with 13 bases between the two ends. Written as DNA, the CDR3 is TGTGCCAGCAGCGCCAAGGCCCCGTACCAAGAGACCCAGTACTTC. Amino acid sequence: CASSAKAPYQETQYF.

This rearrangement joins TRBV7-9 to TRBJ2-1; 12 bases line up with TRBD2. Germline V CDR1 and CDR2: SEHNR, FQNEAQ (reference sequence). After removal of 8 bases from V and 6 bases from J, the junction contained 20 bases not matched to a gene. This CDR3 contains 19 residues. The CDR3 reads CASLPGASGRALVSNEQFF. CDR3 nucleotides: TGTGCCAGCCTCCCCGGGGCTAGCGGGAGGGCCTTGGTCTCCAATGAGCAGTTCTTC.

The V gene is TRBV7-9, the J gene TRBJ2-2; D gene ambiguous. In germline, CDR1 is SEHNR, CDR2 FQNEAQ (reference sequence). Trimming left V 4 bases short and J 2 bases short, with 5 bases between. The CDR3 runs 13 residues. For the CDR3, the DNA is TGTGCCAGCAGCTCGGGTAACACCGGGGAGCTGTTTTTT. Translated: CASSSGNTGELFF.

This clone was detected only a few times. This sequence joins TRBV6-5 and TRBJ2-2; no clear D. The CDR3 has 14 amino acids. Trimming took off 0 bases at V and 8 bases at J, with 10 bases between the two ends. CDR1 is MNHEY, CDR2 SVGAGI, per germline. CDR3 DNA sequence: TGTGCCAGCAGTTACTCCCCCAAGGGAGGGGAGCTGTTTTTT. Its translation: CASSYSPKGGELFF.

The CDR3 sequence is CASSQDMDRGRLGHEETQYF. The CDR3 nucleotides are TGCGCCAGCAGCCAAGACATGGACAGGGGGAGATTGGGCCATGAAGAGACCCAGTACTTC. The chain couples TRBV4-3 to TRBJ2-5; 10 bases are a match to TRBD1. Germline V gene lookup returns CDR1 LGHNA and CDR2 YSLEER. V gave up 0 bases and J gave up 3 bases; unmatched junction bases: 16. The CDR3 sequence is 20 residues long.

Written as DNA, the CDR3 is TGTGCCAGCAGCTCTAGAGGCCCAGAGACCCAGTACTTC. Residues: CASSSRGPETQYF. V is TRBV27 and J is TRBJ2-5; D is uncertain. Trimming took off 6 bases at V and 4 bases at J, with 12 bases between the two ends. Germline V gene lookup returns CDR1 MNHEY and CDR2 SMNVEV (reference sequence). This CDR3 is built from 13 residues.

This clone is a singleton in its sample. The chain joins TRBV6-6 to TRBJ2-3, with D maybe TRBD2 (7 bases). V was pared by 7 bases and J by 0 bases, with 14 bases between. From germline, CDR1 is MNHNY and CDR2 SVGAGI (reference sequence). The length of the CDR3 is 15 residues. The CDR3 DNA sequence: TGTGCCAGCACCTTGGGGGGGGCGAGCACAGATACGCAGTATTTT. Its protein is CASTLGGASTDTQYF.

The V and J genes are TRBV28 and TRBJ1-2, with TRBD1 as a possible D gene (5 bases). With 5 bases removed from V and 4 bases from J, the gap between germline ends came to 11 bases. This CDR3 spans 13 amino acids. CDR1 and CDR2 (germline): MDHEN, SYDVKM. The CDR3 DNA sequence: TGTGCCAGCAGTCCGACAGAAAGCTATGGCTACACCTTC. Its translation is CASSPTESYGYTF.

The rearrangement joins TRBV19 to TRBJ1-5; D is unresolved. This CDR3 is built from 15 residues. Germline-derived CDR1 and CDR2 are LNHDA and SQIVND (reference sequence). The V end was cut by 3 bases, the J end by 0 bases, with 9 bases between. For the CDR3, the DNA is TGTGCCAGTAGTATGAGCGACAATAGCAATCAGCCCCAGCATTTT. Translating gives CASSMSDNSNQPQHF. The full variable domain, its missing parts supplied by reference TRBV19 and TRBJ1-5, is DGGITQSPKYLFRKEGQNVTLSCEQNLNHDAMYWYRQDPGQGLRLIYYSQIVNDFQKGDIAEGYSVSREKKESFPLTVTSAQKNPTAFYLCASSMSDNSNQPQHFGDGTRLSIL.